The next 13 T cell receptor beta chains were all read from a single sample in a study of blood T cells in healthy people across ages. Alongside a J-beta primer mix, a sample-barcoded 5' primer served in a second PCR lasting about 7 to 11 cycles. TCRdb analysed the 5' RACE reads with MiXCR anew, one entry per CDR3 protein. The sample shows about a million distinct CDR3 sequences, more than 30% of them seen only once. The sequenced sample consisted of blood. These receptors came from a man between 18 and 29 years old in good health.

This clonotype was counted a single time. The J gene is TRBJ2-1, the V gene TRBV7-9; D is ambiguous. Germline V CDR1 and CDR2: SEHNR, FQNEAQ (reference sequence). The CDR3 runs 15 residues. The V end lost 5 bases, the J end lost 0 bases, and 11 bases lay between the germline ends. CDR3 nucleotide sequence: TGTGCCAGCAGCCGAGGTGAGAGCTCCTACAATGAGCAGTTCTTC. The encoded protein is CASSRGESSYNEQFF.

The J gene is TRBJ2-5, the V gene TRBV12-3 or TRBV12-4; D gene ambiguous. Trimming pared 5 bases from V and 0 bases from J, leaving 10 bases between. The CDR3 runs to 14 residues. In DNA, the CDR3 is TGTGCCAGCAGTGTCAGGAATTACCAAGAGACCCAGTACTTC. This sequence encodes CASSVRNYQETQYF.

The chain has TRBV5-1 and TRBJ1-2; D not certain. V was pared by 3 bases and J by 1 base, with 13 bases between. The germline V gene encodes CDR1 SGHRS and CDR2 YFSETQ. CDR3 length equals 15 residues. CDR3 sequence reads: CASSSSYGVNYGYTF. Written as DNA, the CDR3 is TGCGCCAGCAGCTCCAGTTATGGGGTTAACTATGGCTACACCTTC. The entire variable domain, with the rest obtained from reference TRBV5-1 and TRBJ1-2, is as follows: KAGVTQTPRYLIKTRGQQVTLSCSPISGHRSVSWYQQTPGQGLQFLFEYFSETQRNKGNFPGRFSGRQFSNSRSEMNVSTLELGDSALYLCASSSSYGVNYGYTFGSGTRLTVV.

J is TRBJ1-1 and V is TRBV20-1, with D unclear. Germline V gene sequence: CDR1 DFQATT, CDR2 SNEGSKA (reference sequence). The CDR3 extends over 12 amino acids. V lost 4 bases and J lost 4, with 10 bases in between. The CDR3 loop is CSATSLSTEAFF. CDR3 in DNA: TGCAGTGCTACCTCTTTATCCACTGAAGCTTTCTTT.

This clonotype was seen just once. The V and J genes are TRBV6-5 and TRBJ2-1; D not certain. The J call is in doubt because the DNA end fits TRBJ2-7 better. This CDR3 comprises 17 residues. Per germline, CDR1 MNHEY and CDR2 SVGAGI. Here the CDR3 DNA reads TGTGCCAGCAGTTACTCTCCCACTCCGAGCTCCTACAATGAGCAGTACTTC. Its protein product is CASSYSPTPSSYNEQYF.

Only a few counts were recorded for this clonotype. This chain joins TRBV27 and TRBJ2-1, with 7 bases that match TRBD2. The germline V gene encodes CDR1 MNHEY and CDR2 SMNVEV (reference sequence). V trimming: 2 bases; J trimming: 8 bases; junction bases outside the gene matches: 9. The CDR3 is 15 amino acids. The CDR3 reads CASSLRASGDDEQFF. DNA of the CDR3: TGTGCCAGCAGTTTAAGGGCTAGCGGAGACGATGAGCAGTTCTTC.

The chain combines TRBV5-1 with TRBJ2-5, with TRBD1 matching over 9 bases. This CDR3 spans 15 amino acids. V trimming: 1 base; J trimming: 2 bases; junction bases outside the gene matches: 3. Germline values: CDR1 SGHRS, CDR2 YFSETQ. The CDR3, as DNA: TGCGCCAGCAGCTTGACAGGGGGCGAACAAGAGACCCAGTACTTC. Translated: CASSLTGGEQETQYF.

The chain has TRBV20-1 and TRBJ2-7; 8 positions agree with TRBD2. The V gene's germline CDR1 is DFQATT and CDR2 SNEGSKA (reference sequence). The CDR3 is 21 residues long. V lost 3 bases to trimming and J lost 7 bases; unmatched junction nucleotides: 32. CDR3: CSASWASGPDHSDNSYNEQYF. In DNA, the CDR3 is TGCAGTGCTAGTTGGGCTAGCGGGCCAGACCATTCAGATAACTCCTACAATGAGCAGTACTTC.

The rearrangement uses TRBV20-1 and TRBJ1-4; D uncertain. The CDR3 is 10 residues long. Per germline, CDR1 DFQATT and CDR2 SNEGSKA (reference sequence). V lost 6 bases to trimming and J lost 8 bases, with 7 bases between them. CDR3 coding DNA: TGCAGTGCGCTCCGCGAAAAACTGTTTTTT. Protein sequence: CSALREKLFF.

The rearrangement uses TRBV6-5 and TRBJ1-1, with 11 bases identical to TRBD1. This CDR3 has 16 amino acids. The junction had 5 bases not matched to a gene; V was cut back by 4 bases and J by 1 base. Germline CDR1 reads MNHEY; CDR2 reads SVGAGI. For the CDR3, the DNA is TGTGCCAGCAGTTTAGGACAGGGGGCGCCGAACACTGAAGCTTTCTTT. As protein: CASSLGQGAPNTEAFF.

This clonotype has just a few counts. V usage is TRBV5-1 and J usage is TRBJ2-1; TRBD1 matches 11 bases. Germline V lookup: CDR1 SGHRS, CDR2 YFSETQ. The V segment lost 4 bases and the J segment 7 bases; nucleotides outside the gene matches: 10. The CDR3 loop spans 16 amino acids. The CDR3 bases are TGCGCCAGCAGCCCCTTCGGGACAGGGGGGCGGAATGAGCAGTTCTTC. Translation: CASSPFGTGGRNEQFF.

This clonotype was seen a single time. The DNA for the CDR3 is TGTGCCAGCAGCTCACTTGGGGACAGCCCCTCCTACGAGCAGTACTTC. It translates to CASSSLGDSPSYEQYF. The chain recombines TRBV13 with TRBJ2-7; 7 bases fit TRBD1. Trimming at V came to 4 bases and at J to 0 bases, leaving 9 bases not matched to a gene. Germline CDR1 and CDR2: PRHDT and FYEKMQ (reference sequence). The CDR3 has 16 residues.

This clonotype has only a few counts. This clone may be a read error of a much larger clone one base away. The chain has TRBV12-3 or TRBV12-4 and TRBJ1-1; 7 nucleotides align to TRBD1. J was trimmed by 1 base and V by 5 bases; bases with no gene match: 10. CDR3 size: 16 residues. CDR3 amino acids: CASSPFWDRKNTEAFF. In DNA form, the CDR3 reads TGTGCCAGCAGTCCCTTCTGGGACAGAAAGAACACTGAAGCTTTCTTT.